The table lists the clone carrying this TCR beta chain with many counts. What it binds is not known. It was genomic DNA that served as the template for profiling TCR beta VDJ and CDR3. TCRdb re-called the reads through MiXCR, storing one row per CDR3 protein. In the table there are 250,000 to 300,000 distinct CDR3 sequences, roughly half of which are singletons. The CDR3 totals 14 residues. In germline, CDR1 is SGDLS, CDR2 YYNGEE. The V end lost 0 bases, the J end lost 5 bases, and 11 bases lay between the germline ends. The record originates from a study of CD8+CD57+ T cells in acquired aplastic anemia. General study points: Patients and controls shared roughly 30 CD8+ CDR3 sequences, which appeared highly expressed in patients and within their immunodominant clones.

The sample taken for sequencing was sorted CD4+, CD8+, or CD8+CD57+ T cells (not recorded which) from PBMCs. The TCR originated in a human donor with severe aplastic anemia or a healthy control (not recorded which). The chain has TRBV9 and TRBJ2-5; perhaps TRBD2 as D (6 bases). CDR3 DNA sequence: TGTGCCAGCAGCGTAGAGGAGGGTGGGGAGACCCAGTACTTC. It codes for CASSVEEGGETQYF.